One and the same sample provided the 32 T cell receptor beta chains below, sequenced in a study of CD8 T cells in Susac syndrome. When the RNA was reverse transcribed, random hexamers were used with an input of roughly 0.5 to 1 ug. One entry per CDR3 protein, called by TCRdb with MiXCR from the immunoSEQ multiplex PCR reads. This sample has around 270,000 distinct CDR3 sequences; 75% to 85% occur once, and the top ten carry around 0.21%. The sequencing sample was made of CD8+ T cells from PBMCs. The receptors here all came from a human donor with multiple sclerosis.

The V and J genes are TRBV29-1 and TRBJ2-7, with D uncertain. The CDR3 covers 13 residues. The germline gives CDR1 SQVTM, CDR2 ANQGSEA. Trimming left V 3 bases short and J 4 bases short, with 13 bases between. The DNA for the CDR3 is TGCAGCGTTGACTCGGACGAGTCATACGAGCAGTACTTC. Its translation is CSVDSDESYEQYF.

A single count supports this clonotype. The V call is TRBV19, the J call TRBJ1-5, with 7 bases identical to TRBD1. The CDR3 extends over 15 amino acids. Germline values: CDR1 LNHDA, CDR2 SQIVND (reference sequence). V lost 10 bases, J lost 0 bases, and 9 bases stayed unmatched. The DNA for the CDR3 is TGTGCCACCCTGGGAAACAGGGGTAGCAATCAGCCCCAGCATTTT. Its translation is CATLGNRGSNQPQHF.

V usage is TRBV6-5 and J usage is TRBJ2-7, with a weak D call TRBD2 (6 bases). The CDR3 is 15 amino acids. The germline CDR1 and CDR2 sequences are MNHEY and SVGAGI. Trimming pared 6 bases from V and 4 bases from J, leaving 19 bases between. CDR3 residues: CASSPMGSGIYEQYF. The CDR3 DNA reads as TGTGCCAGCAGCCCCATGGGTAGCGGAATATACGAGCAGTACTTC.

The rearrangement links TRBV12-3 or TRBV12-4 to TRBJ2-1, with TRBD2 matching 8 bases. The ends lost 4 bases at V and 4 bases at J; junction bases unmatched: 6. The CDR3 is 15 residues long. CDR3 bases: TGTGCCAGCAGTTCCGGGACTAGAAGGTACAATGAGCAGTTCTTC. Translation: CASSSGTRRYNEQFF.

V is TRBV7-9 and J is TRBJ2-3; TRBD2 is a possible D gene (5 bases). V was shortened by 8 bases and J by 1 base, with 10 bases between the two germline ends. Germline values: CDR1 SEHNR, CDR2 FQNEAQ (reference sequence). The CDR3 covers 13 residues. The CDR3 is CASGEKGTDTQYF. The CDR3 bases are TGTGCCAGCGGGGAGAAAGGCACAGATACGCAGTATTTT.

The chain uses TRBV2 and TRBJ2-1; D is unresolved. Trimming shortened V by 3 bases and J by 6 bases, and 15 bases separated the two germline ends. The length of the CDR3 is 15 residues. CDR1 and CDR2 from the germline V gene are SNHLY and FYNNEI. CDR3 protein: CASSEPDLPFNEQFF. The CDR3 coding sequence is TGTGCCAGCAGTGAGCCGGATCTCCCATTCAATGAGCAGTTCTTC.

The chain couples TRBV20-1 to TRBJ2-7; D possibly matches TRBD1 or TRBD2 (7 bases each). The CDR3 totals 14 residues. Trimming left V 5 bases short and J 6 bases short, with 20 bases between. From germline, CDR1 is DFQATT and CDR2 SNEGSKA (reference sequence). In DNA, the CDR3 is TGCAGTGCTCCCTGGGACAGTGAGCGGGGCGAGCAGTACTTC. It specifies CSAPWDSERGEQYF.

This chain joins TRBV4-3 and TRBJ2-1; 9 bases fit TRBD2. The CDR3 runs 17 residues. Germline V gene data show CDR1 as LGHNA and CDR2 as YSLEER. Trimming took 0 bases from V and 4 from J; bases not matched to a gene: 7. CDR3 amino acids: CASSQDRAGGVYNEQFF. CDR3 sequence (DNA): TGCGCCAGCAGCCAAGATAGGGCGGGGGGGGTATACAATGAGCAGTTCTTC.

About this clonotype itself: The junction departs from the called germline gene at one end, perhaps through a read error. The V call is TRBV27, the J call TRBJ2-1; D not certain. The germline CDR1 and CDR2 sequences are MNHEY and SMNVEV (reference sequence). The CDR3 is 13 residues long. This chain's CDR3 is CASRLYSYNEQFF. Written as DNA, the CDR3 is TGTGCCAGCAGGTTATACTCCTACAATGAGCAGTTCTTC.

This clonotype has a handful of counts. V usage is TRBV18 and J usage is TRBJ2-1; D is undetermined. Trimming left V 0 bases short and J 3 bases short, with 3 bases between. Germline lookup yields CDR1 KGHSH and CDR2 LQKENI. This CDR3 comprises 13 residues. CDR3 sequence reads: CASSPPGYNEQFF. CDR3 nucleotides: TGTGCCAGCTCACCACCCGGCTACAATGAGCAGTTCTTC.

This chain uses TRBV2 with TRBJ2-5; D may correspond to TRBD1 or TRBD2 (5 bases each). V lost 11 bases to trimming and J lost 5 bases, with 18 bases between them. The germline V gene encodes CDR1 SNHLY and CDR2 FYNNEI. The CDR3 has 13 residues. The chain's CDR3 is CAVPGTIGETQYF. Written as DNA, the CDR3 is TGTGCCGTTCCTGGGACGATAGGGGAGACCCAGTACTTC.

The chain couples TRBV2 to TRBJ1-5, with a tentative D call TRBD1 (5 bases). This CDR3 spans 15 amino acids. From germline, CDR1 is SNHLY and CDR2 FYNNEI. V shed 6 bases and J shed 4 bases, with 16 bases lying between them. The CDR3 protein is CASRRGFGSNQPQHF. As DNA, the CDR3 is TGTGCCAGCAGGAGGGGATTCGGCTCTAATCAGCCCCAGCATTTT. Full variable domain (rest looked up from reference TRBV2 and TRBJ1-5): EPEVTQTPSHQVTQMGQEVILRCVPISNHLYFYWYRQILGQKVEFLVSFYNNEISEKSEIFDDQFSVERPDGSNFTLKIRSTKLEDSAMYFCASRRGFGSNQPQHFGDGTRLSIL.

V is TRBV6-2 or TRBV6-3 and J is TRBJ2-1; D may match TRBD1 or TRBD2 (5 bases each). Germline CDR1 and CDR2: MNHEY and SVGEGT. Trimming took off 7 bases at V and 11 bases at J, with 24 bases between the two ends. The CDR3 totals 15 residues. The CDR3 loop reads CASTLRASRADKQFF. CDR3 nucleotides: TGTGCCAGCACCCTTAGGGCTAGCAGGGCCGACAAGCAGTTCTTC.

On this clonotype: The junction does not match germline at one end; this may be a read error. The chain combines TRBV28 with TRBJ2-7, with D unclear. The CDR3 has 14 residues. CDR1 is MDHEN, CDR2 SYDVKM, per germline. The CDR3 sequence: CASSLPGSPYEQCF. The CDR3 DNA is TGTGCCAGCAGTCTACCGGGCTCACCCTACGAGCAGTGCTTC.

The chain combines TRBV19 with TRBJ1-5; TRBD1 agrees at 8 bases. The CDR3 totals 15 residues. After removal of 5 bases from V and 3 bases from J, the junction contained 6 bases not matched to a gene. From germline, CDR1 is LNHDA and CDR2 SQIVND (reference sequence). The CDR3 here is CASSLGQGLNQPQHF. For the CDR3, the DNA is TGTGCCAGTAGTCTAGGACAGGGCCTCAATCAGCCCCAGCATTTT.

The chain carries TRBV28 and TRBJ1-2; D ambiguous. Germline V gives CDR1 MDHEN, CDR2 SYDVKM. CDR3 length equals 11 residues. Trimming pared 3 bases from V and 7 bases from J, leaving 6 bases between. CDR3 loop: CASSFISGYTF. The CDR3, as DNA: TGTGCCAGCAGTTTCATAAGTGGCTACACCTTC.

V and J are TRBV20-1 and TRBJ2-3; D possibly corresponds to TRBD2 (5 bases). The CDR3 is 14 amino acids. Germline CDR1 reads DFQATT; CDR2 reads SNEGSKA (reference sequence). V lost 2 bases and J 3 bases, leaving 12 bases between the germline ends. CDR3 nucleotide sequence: TGCAGTGCTAGATGGGTAGCGACGACAGATACGCAGTATTTT. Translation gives CSARWVATTDTQYF.

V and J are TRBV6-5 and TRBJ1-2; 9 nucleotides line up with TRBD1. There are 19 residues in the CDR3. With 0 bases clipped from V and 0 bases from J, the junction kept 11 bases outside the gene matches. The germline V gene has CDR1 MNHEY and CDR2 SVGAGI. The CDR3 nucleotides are TGTGCCAGCAGTTACTCTACCCGGGACAGGGACCTAGCTAACTATGGCTACACCTTC. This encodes CASSYSTRDRDLANYGYTF.

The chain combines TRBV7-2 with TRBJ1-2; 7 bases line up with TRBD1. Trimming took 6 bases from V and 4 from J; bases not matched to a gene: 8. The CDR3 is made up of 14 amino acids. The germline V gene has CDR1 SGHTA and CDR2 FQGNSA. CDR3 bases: TGTGCCAGCAGTCCGGGGGGGGACAGCTATGGCTACACCTTC. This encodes CASSPGGDSYGYTF.

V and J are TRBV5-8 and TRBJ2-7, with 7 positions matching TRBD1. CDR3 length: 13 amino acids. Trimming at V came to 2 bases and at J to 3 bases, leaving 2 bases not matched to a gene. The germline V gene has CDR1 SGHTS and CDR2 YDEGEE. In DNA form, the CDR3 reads TGTGCCAGCAGCTTTGGACAGGTCTACGAGCAGTACTTC. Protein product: CASSFGQVYEQYF.

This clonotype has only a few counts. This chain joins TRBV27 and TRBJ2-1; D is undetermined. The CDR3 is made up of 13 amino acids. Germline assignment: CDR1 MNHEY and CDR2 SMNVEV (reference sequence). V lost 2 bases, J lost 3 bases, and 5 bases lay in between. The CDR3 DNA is TGTGCCAGCAGTTTAACTCACTACAATGAGCAGTTCTTC. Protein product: CASSLTHYNEQFF.

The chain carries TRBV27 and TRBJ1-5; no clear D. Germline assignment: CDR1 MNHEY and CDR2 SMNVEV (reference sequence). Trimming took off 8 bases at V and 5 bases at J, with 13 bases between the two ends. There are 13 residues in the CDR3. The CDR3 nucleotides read TGTGCCAGCTCGGACGGAGTATATCAGCCCCAGCATTTT. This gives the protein CASSDGVYQPQHF.

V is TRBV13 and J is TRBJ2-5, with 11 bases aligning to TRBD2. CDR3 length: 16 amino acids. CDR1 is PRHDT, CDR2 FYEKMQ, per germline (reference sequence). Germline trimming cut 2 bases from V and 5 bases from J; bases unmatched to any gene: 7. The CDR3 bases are TGTGCCAGCAGCTTACGTATCCTAGCGGGAGGTGAGACCCAGTACTTC. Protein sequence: CASSLRILAGGETQYF. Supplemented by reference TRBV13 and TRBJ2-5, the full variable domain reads AAGVIQSPRHLIKEKRETATLKCYPIPRHDTVYWYQQGPGQDPQFLISFYEKMQSDKGSIPDRFSAQQFSDYHSELNMSSLELGDSALYFCASSLRILAGGETQYFGPGTRLLVL.

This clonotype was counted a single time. The CDR3 bases are TGTGCCAGCAGCTTAGGGTCAATTCAGAGTTCGGCCGGGGAGCTGTTTTTT. Protein sequence: CASSLGSIQSSAGELFF. The chain links TRBV7-9 to TRBJ2-2; D is unresolved. The CDR3 is 17 residues long. V gave up 1 base and J gave up 6 bases, with 18 bases separating them. Per the germline V gene, CDR1 is SEHNR and CDR2 is FQNEAQ (reference sequence).

The CDR3 loop reads CASRRRGLNRNTEAFF. The DNA for the CDR3 is TGTGCCAGTAGACGCAGGGGGCTCAATCGGAACACTGAAGCTTTCTTT. The V and J genes are TRBV19 and TRBJ1-1, with 8 bases identical to TRBD1. The ends lost 6 bases at V and 1 base at J; junction bases unmatched: 10. This CDR3 has 16 residues. Germline CDR1 reads LNHDA; CDR2 reads SQIVND (reference sequence).

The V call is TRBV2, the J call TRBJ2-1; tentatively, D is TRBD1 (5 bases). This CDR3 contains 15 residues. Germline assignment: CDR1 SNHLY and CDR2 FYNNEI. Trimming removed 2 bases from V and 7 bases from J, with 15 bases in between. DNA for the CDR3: TGTGCCAGCAGTGAACTGGCAGGGCGAATTAATGAGCAGTTCTTC. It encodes CASSELAGRINEQFF.

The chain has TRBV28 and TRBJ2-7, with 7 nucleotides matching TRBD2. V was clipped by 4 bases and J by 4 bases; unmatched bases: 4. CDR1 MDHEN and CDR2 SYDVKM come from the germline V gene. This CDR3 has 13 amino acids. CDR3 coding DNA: TGTGCCAGCAGTTCTGGGGAGGGATACGAGCAGTACTTC. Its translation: CASSSGEGYEQYF. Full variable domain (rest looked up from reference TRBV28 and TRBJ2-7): DVKVTQSSRYLVKRTGEKVFLECVQDMDHENMFWYRQDPGLGLRLIYFSYDVKMKEKGDIPEGYSVSREKKERFSLILESASTNQTSMYLCASSSGEGYEQYFGPGTRLTVT.

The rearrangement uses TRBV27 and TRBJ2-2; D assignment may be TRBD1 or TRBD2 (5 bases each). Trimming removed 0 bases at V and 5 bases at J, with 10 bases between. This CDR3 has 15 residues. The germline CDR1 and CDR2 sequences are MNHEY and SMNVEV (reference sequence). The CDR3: CASSLSGRRTGELFF. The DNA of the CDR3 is TGTGCCAGCAGTTTATCGGGACGGCGGACCGGGGAGCTGTTTTTT.

CDR3 bases: TGTGCCACCGCGGCTAGCGGGGTCTCCTACAATGAGCAGTTCTTC. Its translation is CATAASGVSYNEQFF. This rearrangement joins TRBV24-1 to TRBJ2-1; 9 nucleotides align to TRBD2. With 9 bases clipped from V and 0 bases from J, the junction kept 5 bases outside the gene matches. The CDR3 consists of 15 residues. Germline CDR1 and CDR2: KGHDR and SFDVKD.

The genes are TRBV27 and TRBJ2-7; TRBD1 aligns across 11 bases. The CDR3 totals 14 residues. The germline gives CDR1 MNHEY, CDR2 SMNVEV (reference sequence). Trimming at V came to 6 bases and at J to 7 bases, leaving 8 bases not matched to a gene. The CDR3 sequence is CASRLGTGGLEQYF. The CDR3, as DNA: TGTGCCAGCAGGCTGGGGACAGGGGGGCTGGAGCAGTACTTC.

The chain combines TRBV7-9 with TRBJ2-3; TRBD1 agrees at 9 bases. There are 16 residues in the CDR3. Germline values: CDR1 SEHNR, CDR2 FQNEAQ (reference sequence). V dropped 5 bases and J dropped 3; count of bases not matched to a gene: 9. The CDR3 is CASSGWDRATTDTQYF. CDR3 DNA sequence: TGTGCCAGCAGCGGATGGGACAGGGCTACGACAGATACGCAGTATTTT.

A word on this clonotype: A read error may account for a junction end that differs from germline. Here the CDR3 reads CASRIQGLTGELFF. In nucleotides, the CDR3 is TGTGCCAGCAGGATACAGGGGCTCACCGGGGAGCTTTTTTTT. The rearrangement uses TRBV27 and TRBJ2-2; the match to TRBD1 covers 7 bases. This CDR3 contains 14 residues. Germline V gene sequence: CDR1 MNHEY, CDR2 SMNVEV (reference sequence).